This T cell receptor (beta chain) originates from a study of shared clonotypes between healthy human individuals. Sequenced by immunoSEQ multiplex PCR; TCRdb stores in-frame clones only, minus some. The repertoire has some 2 million clones, approximately 94% of them found once; the top ten carry 0.9% to 1.3%. The CDR3 consists of 16 residues. The V and J ends lost 9 bases and 0 bases, in that order; junction bases with no gene match: 6. CDR1 is LNHDA and CDR2 is SQIVND in the germline V gene (reference sequence). Naive CD8 cells were CD45RO-negative, positively selected for CCR7, excluding terminally differentiated effector memory CD45RA+ cells. Those who donated were healthy HIV-negative adults, with no recent acute infections or vaccinations reported.

The sequencing sample was made of naive CD8+ T cells sorted from blood. The receptor was isolated from a man in his late teens or twenties in good health. The chain links TRBV19 to TRBJ2-1; 12 bases align to TRBD2. The DNA for the CDR3 is TGTGCCAGCGGACTAGCGGGATTCTTCTCCTACAATGAGCAGTTCTTC. Its translation is CASGLAGFFSYNEQFF.